These 26 T cell receptor beta chains share one sample of origin, sequenced in a study of T cell responses to AZD1222 COVID-19 vaccine. Method: immunoSEQ multiplex PCR; TCRdb's copy keeps in-frame clones and lacks some. Of roughly 140,000 clones listed, 90% are singletons. This specimen consisted of peripheral blood, obtained on day 0 of AZD1222 vaccination. Receptors originate from an adult in good health.

This clone was seen a single time. The V call is TRBV27, the J call TRBJ1-5; TRBD1 is a possible D gene (5 bases). Looked up from germline, CDR1 is MNHEY and CDR2 is SMNVEV (reference sequence). V lost 5 bases and J lost 5, with 19 bases in between. The CDR3 spans 16 residues. The CDR3 nucleotides are TGTGCCAGCAGTCCCAAGGTCTGGGACTCGCATCAGCCCCAGCATTTT. Encoded protein: CASSPKVWDSHQPQHF.

The chain has TRBV11-3 and TRBJ2-1; 10 nucleotides align to TRBD2. From germline, CDR1 is SGHNT and CDR2 YENEEA. The CDR3 has 18 residues. V lost 3 bases, J lost 2 bases, and 10 bases stayed unmatched. CDR3 sequence: CASSFSYGTSATYNEQFF. CDR3 DNA sequence: TGTGCCAGCAGCTTTTCCTACGGGACTAGCGCTACCTACAATGAGCAGTTCTTC.

The chain couples TRBV28 to TRBJ2-1; 9 bases are a match to TRBD1. The CDR3 is 17 residues long. Germline values: CDR1 MDHEN, CDR2 SYDVKM. Trimming removed 4 bases from V and 4 bases from J; junction bases left unmatched: 11. The DNA of the CDR3 is TGTGCCAGCAGTTACCTCCTCCGGACAGGGGAATACAATGAGCAGTTCTTC. Protein sequence: CASSYLLRTGEYNEQFF.

CDR3 region: CASSQVTGFTYGYTF. DNA for the CDR3: TGTGCCAGCAGCCAAGTGACAGGGTTCACCTATGGCTACACCTTC. The chain carries TRBV3-1 (or the pseudogene TRBV3-2) and TRBJ1-2; 7 bases are shared with TRBD1. Germline assignment: CDR1 LGHDT and CDR2 YNNKEL (reference sequence). Losses at the gene ends were 1 base for V and 4 bases for J; bases not matched to a gene: 6. CDR3 length equals 15 residues.

The chain couples TRBV6-2 or TRBV6-3 to TRBJ1-3; D is ambiguous. The V and J ends lost 2 bases and 0 bases respectively, with 8 bases between them. Germline V gene sequence: CDR1 MNHEY, CDR2 SVGEGT. The CDR3 has 15 residues. The CDR3 nucleotides read TGTGCCAGCAGTTACAGTGGCTCCTCTGGAAACACCATATATTTT. It is translated as CASSYSGSSGNTIYF.

For this clone: This CDR3 is also generated by other DNA sequences in the sample. This chain connects TRBV24-1 to TRBJ2-1; TRBD2 agrees at 9 bases. CDR3 length equals 14 residues. With 9 bases clipped from V and 6 bases from J, the junction kept 8 bases outside the gene matches. The germline gives CDR1 KGHDR, CDR2 SFDVKD. The CDR3: CATGREGLGNEQFF. The DNA for the CDR3 is TGTGCCACCGGGCGGGAGGGTCTGGGCAATGAGCAGTTCTTC.

The V gene is TRBV18, the J gene TRBJ1-5; 7 positions match TRBD1. The V gene end was trimmed by 4 bases and the J gene end by 0 bases; junction bases not matched to a gene: 12. From germline, CDR1 is KGHSH and CDR2 LQKENI. The CDR3 contains 18 residues. CDR3 loop: CASSHDMTGPYSNQPQHF. For the CDR3, the DNA is TGTGCCAGCTCACATGACATGACAGGGCCCTATAGCAATCAGCCCCAGCATTTT.

The chain couples TRBV10-3 to TRBJ1-1, with D perhaps TRBD1 (6 bases). The germline V gene has CDR1 ENHRY and CDR2 SYGVKD. This CDR3 contains 14 residues. V was cut by 7 bases and J by 2 bases, with 14 bases left in between. Written as DNA, the CDR3 is TGTGCCATCAACGAGGGGGGCTTTAACACTGAAGCTTTCTTT. As protein: CAINEGGFNTEAFF.

The rearrangement links TRBV19 to TRBJ1-4, with TRBD1 matching 8 bases. The CDR3 spans 15 residues. Looked up from germline, CDR1 is LNHDA and CDR2 is SQIVND (reference sequence). V trimming: 6 bases; J trimming: 8 bases; junction bases outside the gene matches: 11. This CDR3 reads CASSLDRGFKEKLFF. CDR3 in DNA: TGTGCCAGTAGCCTTGACAGGGGCTTCAAGGAAAAACTGTTTTTT.

The J gene is TRBJ2-1, the V gene TRBV14; 8 positions agree with TRBD2. Germline assignment: CDR1 SGHDN and CDR2 FVKESK. V was pared by 4 bases and J by 2 bases, with 10 bases of the junction left unmatched. The CDR3 consists of 17 residues. In DNA form, the CDR3 reads TGTGCCAGCAGCCCCCCCGGGGCGGGAGGACCCTACAATGAGCAGTTCTTC. Its protein product is CASSPPGAGGPYNEQFF.

This chain links TRBV4-3 with TRBJ2-1, with D perhaps TRBD1 (5 bases). Germline V gene sequence: CDR1 LGHNA, CDR2 YSLEER. The ends were cut back, 0 bases at V and 8 bases at J, with 14 bases in the middle. The CDR3 has 15 amino acids. The DNA of the CDR3 is TGCGCCAGCAGCCAAGAAGTTTTAGGGGTCCATGAGCAGTTCTTC. This encodes CASSQEVLGVHEQFF.

The chain joins TRBV24-1 to TRBJ1-1; D may be TRBD1 (5 bases). This CDR3 comprises 13 residues. Per germline, CDR1 KGHDR and CDR2 SFDVKD. Deletions cut 9 bases from V and 4 bases from J, with 14 bases between. CDR3 protein: CATRLGDGTEAFF. The CDR3 nucleotides read TGTGCCACCCGCCTGGGGGATGGCACTGAAGCTTTCTTT.

V and J are TRBV15 and TRBJ1-1; TRBD1 is a possible D gene (5 bases). The CDR3 covers 13 residues. CDR1 is LNHNV and CDR2 is YYDKDF in the germline V gene (reference sequence). With 6 bases removed from V and 1 base from J, the gap between germline ends came to 9 bases. In nucleotides, the CDR3 is TGTGCCACCAGAGGCGGGGGGAACACTGAAGCTTTCTTT. Its protein is CATRGGGNTEAFF.

The DNA of the CDR3 is TGTGCCACCAGCATTACTTCCGGGACTTTCCACAATGAGCAGTTCTTC. This sequence encodes CATSITSGTFHNEQFF. The chain links TRBV15 to TRBJ2-1; D possibly corresponds to TRBD2 (6 bases). V was pared by 4 bases and J by 5 bases, with 18 bases between. The CDR3 spans 16 residues. CDR1 and CDR2 from the germline V gene are LNHNV and YYDKDF (reference sequence).

The chain is built from TRBV7-2 and TRBJ2-2, with 9 bases matching TRBD2. The CDR3 spans 15 residues. Trimming took 3 bases from V and 3 from J; bases not matched to a gene: 2. Germline V lookup: CDR1 SGHTA, CDR2 FQGNSA. In DNA form, the CDR3 reads TGTGCCAGCAGCTTGTTAGCGGGAGACACCGGGGAGCTGTTTTTT. As protein: CASSLLAGDTGELFF.

The genes are TRBV19 and TRBJ2-1; 9 nucleotides align to TRBD2. With V trimmed by 3 bases and J by 9 bases, 3 bases remained unmatched. There are 13 residues in the CDR3. CDR1 and CDR2 (germline): LNHDA, SQIVND (reference sequence). In DNA form, the CDR3 reads TGTGCCAGTAGTATGGGTAGCGGGAGTGAGCAGTTCTTC. This translates into CASSMGSGSEQFF.

CDR3 region: CASSIREREGSRETQYF. CDR3 nucleotides: TGTGCCAGTAGTATACGCGAGCGGGAGGGCTCTCGGGAGACCCAGTACTTC. The chain has TRBV19 and TRBJ2-5; 10 bases line up with TRBD2. Germline V gene sequence: CDR1 LNHDA, CDR2 SQIVND (reference sequence). The length of the CDR3 is 17 residues. Trimming took 2 bases from V and 5 from J; bases not matched to a gene: 11.

Here the CDR3 reads CSVDGLAGGGYEQYF. In DNA form, the CDR3 reads TGCAGCGTTGACGGGCTAGCGGGTGGCGGCTACGAGCAGTACTTC. The rearrangement joins TRBV29-1 to TRBJ2-7; 8 nucleotides match TRBD2. The J segment lost 3 bases and the V segment lost 3 bases, leaving 10 bases of the junction unmatched. The germline V gene has CDR1 SQVTM and CDR2 ANQGSEA. The CDR3 is 15 amino acids.

The genes are TRBV7-3 and TRBJ2-1; the D is unclear. V dropped 5 bases and J dropped 2 bases, with 13 bases sitting between them. The CDR3 covers 15 residues. Germline lookup yields CDR1 SGHTA and CDR2 FQGTGA. The chain's CDR3 is CASSHGPSTYNEQFF. The CDR3 DNA sequence: TGTGCCAGCAGCCATGGGCCCTCCACCTACAATGAGCAGTTCTTC.

This chain links TRBV27 with TRBJ1-6; no clear D gene. The V end lost 0 bases, the J end lost 9 bases, and 6 bases lay between the germline ends. The CDR3 contains 13 residues. Germline lookup yields CDR1 MNHEY and CDR2 SMNVEV (reference sequence). The CDR3 DNA is TGTGCCAGCAGTTTATCGCGGCTTTCACCCCTCCACTTT. Translation gives CASSLSRLSPLHF.

The chain uses TRBV7-2 and TRBJ2-1; TRBD2 aligns across 8 bases. Trimming removed 1 base from V and 6 bases from J; junction bases left unmatched: 2. CDR3 length: 14 residues. CDR1 is SGHTA and CDR2 is FQGNSA in the germline V gene. The CDR3 nucleotides are TGTGCCAGCAGCTTAGACGGGACTAGCAATGAGCAGTTCTTC. Translation gives CASSLDGTSNEQFF.

The V call is TRBV9, the J call TRBJ1-2; no clear D gene. Germline CDR1 SGDLS, CDR2 YYNGEE. The CDR3 consists of 14 residues. V dropped 0 bases and J dropped 8 bases, with 14 bases sitting between them. The CDR3 DNA sequence: TGTGCCAGCAGCGTAGGTGTGGCAGCTTGGGGCTACACCTTC. It encodes CASSVGVAAWGYTF.

The chain has TRBV3-1 (or the pseudogene TRBV3-2) and TRBJ2-5, with 15 positions matching TRBD2. Germline values: CDR1 LGHDT, CDR2 YNNKEL (reference sequence). With V trimmed by 3 bases and J by 4 bases, 9 bases remained unmatched. This CDR3 is 18 amino acids long. The DNA for the CDR3 is TGTGCCAGCAGCCACTGGACTAGCGGGAGGGCCGGGGGAGAGACCCAGTACTTC. Protein sequence: CASSHWTSGRAGGETQYF.

A note on this clone: A read error may account for a junction end that differs from germline. The chain couples TRBV18 to TRBJ2-3, with D possibly TRBD2 on 6 matching bases. Per germline, CDR1 KGHSH and CDR2 LQKENI. The CDR3 is made up of 15 amino acids. For the CDR3, the DNA is TGTGCCAGCTCGCCACTAGCAAGCGGCACAGATACGCAGTATTTT. It yields the protein CASSPLASGTDTQYF.

The rearrangement links TRBV28 to TRBJ2-7, with TRBD2 as a possible D gene (6 bases). This CDR3 has 12 amino acids. Looked up from germline, CDR1 is MDHEN and CDR2 is SYDVKM. Trimming shortened V by 8 bases and J by 7 bases, and 15 bases separated the two germline ends. DNA of the CDR3: TGTGCCAGCCTCGGTAACCGGGGGGAGCAGTACTTC. Protein product: CASLGNRGEQYF.

This rearrangement joins TRBV13 to TRBJ1-3; perhaps TRBD1 as D (6 bases). Looked up from germline, CDR1 is PRHDT and CDR2 is FYEKMQ (reference sequence). The CDR3 contains 14 residues. V lost 5 bases and J lost 10, with 18 bases in between. The CDR3 spells CASSRRQALWTIYF. The CDR3 DNA reads TGTGCCAGCAGCCGTAGACAGGCCCTGTGGACCATATATTTT.